The rows below give T cell receptor beta chains drawn from one sample of a study of technical replicates of blood from a handful of donors. Assay: immunoSEQ multiplex PCR; the TCRdb copy retains only in-frame clones and omits some. The repertoire holds roughly 70,000 clones, with roughly 93% as singletons. The material sequenced was T cells isolated from PBMCs. The receptor set was obtained from a human donor in good health. CDR3s include the opening cysteine and the closing phenylalanine or tryptophan. A D gene is named only where the DNA matches it firmly. Only some rows state a clone size, as once, few, many or a class for expanded clones.

>.|.|TRBJ1-1|TRBV10-2
CASGGLSETEAFF
TGCGCCAGCGGCGGGCTATCGGAGACTGAAGCTTTCTTT
>TRBD1|.|TRBJ1-3|TRBV6-1
CATGGTGGVYTIYF
TGTGCCACTGGAGGGACAGGGGGAGTGTACACCATATATTTT
>TRBD1|.|TRBJ1-2|TRBV2
CASTGGEVYGYTF
TGTGCCTCCACAGGGGGCGAAGTCTATGGCTACACCTTC
>TRBD2|.|TRBJ2-7|TRBV28
CASSPSGRAGEQYF
TGTGCCAGCAGTCCTAGCGGGAGGGCGGGAGAGCAGTACTTC
>.|.|TRBJ1-2|TRBV9
CASSVLGANYGYTF
TGTGCCAGCAGCGTTCTGGGAGCTAACTATGGCTACACCTTC
>TRBD2|.|TRBJ2-1|TRBV7-2
CASRRKGLQYNEQFF
TGTGCCAGCAGGCGGAAGGGACTACAGTACAATGAGCAGTTCTTC
>.|once|TRBJ1-1|TRBV11-2
CASSLKSPRQNTEAFF
TGTGCCAGCAGCTTAAAATCTCCCAGGCAAAACACTGAAGCTTTCTTT
>TRBD2|.|TRBJ2-7|TRBV28
CASSLGLAGETYEQYF
TGTGCCAGCAGTTTAGGACTAGCGGGAGAAACCTACGAGCAGTACTTC
>TRBD1|.|TRBJ1-6|TRBV11-3
CASRDRGLGRRNSPLHF
TGTGCCAGCAGGGACAGGGGGCTAGGAAGACGAAATTCACCCCTCCACTTT
>.|.|TRBJ1-5|TRBV6-5
CASKGRKNQPQHF
TGTGCCAGCAAAGGGAGGAAAAATCAGCCCCAGCATTTT
>TRBD2|.|TRBJ2-7|TRBV29-1
CSTDGGETSEQYF
TGCAGCACTGACGGGGGGGAGACTAGCGAGCAGTACTTC
>.|.|TRBJ1-1|TRBV28
CASTTPRAVNTEAFF
TGTGCCAGCACCACCCCGCGGGCCGTGAACACTGAAGCTTTCTTT
>TRBD2|.|TRBJ2-5|TRBV7-9
CASSFVGGRRETQYF
TGTGCCAGCAGCTTCGTGGGAGGGCGGCGCGAGACCCAGTACTTC
>TRBD2|.|TRBJ2-3|TRBV12-5
CASGTSADTQYF
TGTGCTAGTGGAACTAGCGCAGATACGCAGTATTTT
>.|.|TRBJ1-3|TRBV5-8
CASSLRQGRDTIYF
TGTGCCAGCAGCTTGAGGCAGGGCCGAGACACCATATATTTT
>TRBD1|.|TRBJ1-2|TRBV27
CASSLTGQSYGYTF
TGTGCCAGCAGTTTAACGGGACAGAGCTATGGCTACACCTTC
>TRBD1|.|TRBJ2-1|TRBV4-1
CASSQDGQGAINEQFF
TGCGCCAGCAGCCAAGATGGACAGGGGGCGATTAATGAGCAGTTCTTC
>TRBD1|once|TRBJ1-1|TRBV5-4
CASSPAGTDEAFF
TGTGCCAGCAGCCCGGCCGGGACAGATGAAGCTTTCTTT
>.|.|TRBJ2-3|TRBV5-1
CASSRDTAGLDTQYF
TGCGCCAGCAGTCGGGACACCGCAGGGTTAGATACGCAGTATTTT
>.|.|TRBJ2-1|TRBV5-4
CASSSTSRAYNEQFF
TGTGCCAGCAGCTCCACTAGCCGGGCATACAATGAGCAGTTCTTC
>TRBD1|.|TRBJ2-5|TRBV5-1
CASTETGEEETQYF
TGCGCCAGCACCGAGACAGGGGAGGAAGAGACCCAGTACTTC
>.|.|TRBJ2-2|TRBV6-1
CAPKKGEAAGELFF
TGTGCCCCCAAAAAAGGTGAGGCGGCCGGGGAGCTGTTTTTT
>.|.|TRBJ1-5|TRBV5-6
CASSQTGTNQPQHF
TGTGCCAGCAGCCAAACCGGTACCAATCAGCCCCAGCATTTT
>TRBD2|.|TRBJ2-1|TRBV6-1
CASSGPLLAGSNEQFF
TGTGCCAGCAGTGGGCCCCTACTAGCGGGGAGCAATGAGCAGTTCTTC
>.|.|TRBJ2-3|TRBV7-9
CASSFVQPGHSYSTDTQYF
TGTGCCAGCAGCTTCGTCCAACCCGGACACTCCTATAGCACAGATACGCAGTATTTT
>.|.|TRBJ2-3|TRBV4-2
CASSPQTSGDTQYF
TGTGCCAGCAGCCCCCAGACTAGTGGAGATACGCAGTATTTT
>TRBD1|.|TRBJ1-4|TRBV5-1
CASSLGQGARKLFF
TGCGCCAGCAGCTTGGGACAGGGGGCAAGGAAACTGTTTTTT
>TRBD1|.|TRBJ1-2|TRBV7-9
CASSLGTGRDDGYTF
TGTGCCAGCAGCTTAGGGACAGGGAGGGATGATGGCTACACCTTC
>.|.|TRBJ2-7|TRBV7-8
CASIPDYHSYEQYF
TGTGCCAGCATCCCGGACTACCACTCCTACGAGCAGTACTTC
>.|.|TRBJ1-2|TRBV5-1
CASSLSGANYGYTF
TGCGCCAGCAGCTTGTCCGGGGCTAACTATGGCTACACCTTC
>.|.|TRBJ2-2|TRBV6-1
CASGAGVAGELFF
TGTGCCAGCGGTGCAGGGGTCGCCGGGGAGCTGTTTTTT
>TRBD2|once|TRBJ2-2|TRBV7-9
CASRERVRLAGATGELFF
TGTGCCAGCAGGGAAAGGGTCAGACTAGCGGGAGCCACCGGGGAGCTGTTTTTT
>.|.|TRBJ2-7|TRBV19
CASSPEDSAHYEQYF
TGTGCCAGTAGTCCCGAGGACAGTGCTCACTACGAGCAGTACTTC
>.|.|TRBJ2-1|TRBV7-9
CASSPSRAEQFF
TGTGCCAGCAGCCCTTCGCGAGCTGAGCAGTTCTTC
>.|.|TRBJ1-1|TRBV7-2
CASSKRISNTEAFF
TGTGCCAGCAGCAAGCGGATTTCAAACACTGAAGCTTTCTTT
>TRBD2|.|TRBJ2-3|TRBV4-1
CASSQGLARGGSTDTQYF
TGCGCCAGCAGCCAAGGGTTAGCGCGGGGGGGGAGCACAGATACGCAGTATTTT
>TRBD1|.|TRBJ2-2|TRBV7-9
CASSLGPGQPTGSTGELFF
TGTGCCAGCAGCTTAGGCCCGGGACAGCCTACCGGTAGTACCGGGGAGCTGTTTTTT
>.|.|TRBJ1-1|TRBV30
CAWNLDTLNTEAFF
TGTGCCTGGAATCTCGACACGTTGAACACTGAAGCTTTCTTT
>.|once|TRBJ1-5|TRBV11-2
CASSLGGGTGNQPQHF
TGTGCCAGCAGCCTTGGGGGGGGCACGGGCAATCAGCCCCAGCATTTT
>TRBD2|.|TRBJ2-7|TRBV10-1
CASSDGTSGAYEQYF
TGCGCCAGCAGCGACGGGACTAGCGGGGCCTACGAGCAGTACTTC
>.|few|TRBJ1-4|TRBV5-1
CASSLAGDIQEKLFF
TGCGCCAGCAGCTTGGCTGGGGACATTCAGGAAAAACTGTTTTTT
>TRBD1|.|TRBJ2-1|TRBV7-9
CASSWPGQADNEQFF
TGTGCCAGCAGCTGGCCGGGACAGGCCGACAATGAGCAGTTCTTC
>TRBD1|.|TRBJ2-2|TRBV28
CASSQLGTGEGELFF
TGTGCCAGCAGCCAACTGGGGACAGGGGAGGGGGAGCTGTTTTTT
>TRBD1|.|TRBJ1-1|TRBV5-4
CASSLVRDRAAEAFF
TGTGCCAGCAGCTTGGTCCGGGACAGGGCCGCTGAAGCTTTCTTT
>.|.|TRBJ1-4|TRBV2
CASRPTGLGKLFF
TGTGCCAGCAGGCCCACAGGGCTCGGAAAACTGTTTTTT
>.|.|TRBJ1-1|TRBV6-1
CASSEKGRSTEAFF
TGTGCCAGCAGTGAGAAGGGGAGGAGCACTGAAGCTTTCTTT
>.|.|TRBJ1-5|TRBV4-1
CASSRFVGGGPQPQHF
TGCGCCAGCAGCCGTTTTGTTGGGGGGGGCCCTCAGCCCCAGCATTTT
>.|.|TRBJ1-4|TRBV28
CASSLGGEKLFF
TGTGCCAGCAGTTTAGGAGGGGAAAAACTGTTTTTT
>.|.|TRBJ2-7|TRBV5-6
CASSLSGTSSYEQYF
TGTGCCAGCAGCCTGAGCGGGACAAGCTCCTACGAGCAGTACTTC
>TRBD1|.|TRBJ2-7|TRBV6-5
CASTTLNRQGYEQYF
TGTGCCAGCACCACTTTGAACCGACAGGGTTACGAGCAGTACTTC
>.|.|TRBJ1-5|TRBV7-9
CASSRGGGRASNQPQHF
TGTGCCAGCAGCCGGGGAGGGGGGAGGGCGAGCAATCAGCCCCAGCATTTT
>.|few|TRBJ1-1|TRBV2
CASQGEANTEAFF
TGTGCCAGCCAAGGGGAAGCGAACACTGAAGCTTTCTTT
>.|.|TRBJ2-5|TRBV15
CATSRGSQGETQYF
TGTGCCACCAGCAGAGGCTCGCAGGGAGAGACCCAGTACTTC
>.|.|TRBJ1-2|TRBV6-5
CASSLTGLGYGYTF
TGTGCCAGCAGCCTAACAGGGTTAGGCTATGGCTACACCTTC
>.|.|TRBJ1-4|TRBV25-1
CASTQSQGGTNEKLFF
TGTGCCAGCACCCAGTCCCAGGGTGGCACTAATGAAAAACTGTTTTTT
>.|.|TRBJ2-7|TRBV6-1
CASSGVFEDLHYYEQYF
TGTGCCAGCAGTGGGGTCTTCGAGGACTTACATTACTACGAGCAGTACTTC
>.|.|TRBJ2-2|TRBV4-2
CASSQLAGANTGELFF
TGTGCCAGCAGCCAATTAGCTGGCGCGAACACCGGGGAGCTGTTTTTT
>.|.|TRBJ1-6|TRBV11-2
CASSLLGTPVGPLHF
TGTGCCAGCAGCCTACTCGGGACACCGGTCGGTCCCCTCCACTTT
>TRBD2|.|TRBJ2-7|TRBV10-3
CAISEPQGGKTYEQYF
TGTGCCATCAGTGAGCCTCAGGGAGGGAAAACCTACGAGCAGTACTTC
>.|.|TRBJ1-5|TRBV11-2
CASSPIGQPQHF
TGTGCCAGCAGCCCGATCGGTCAGCCCCAGCATTTT